This record looks at one T cell receptor (beta chain) sequence and its context. Its antigen remains undetermined. It has no much larger one-base neighbor in the sample; base qualities were not kept. Enrolling through a virtual design, the prospective study's participants ranged in age from roughly 18 to 90 years and lived across about two dozen United States geographic areas. In the prospective study, participants were assigned to cohorts based on the clinical history participants reported in a screening survey and a study questionnaire. ImmuneRACE Cohort 3 recovered participants were defined by two consecutive negative NP/OP PCR tests, healthcare professional clearance, or symptom resolution. In the prospective study, whole blood, serum and a nasopharyngeal or oropharyngeal swab were collected from each participant by mobile phlebotomists. Additional blood draws and questionnaires over an approximately two-month period could optionally be provided by prospective study participants. Before DNA extraction, prospective study blood samples were shipped either frozen or at room temperature.

V ends up 4 bases short and J 0 bases short, with an unmatched junction base count of 6. Via the germline V gene, CDR1 is SGHDT and CDR2 YYEEEE. Including cysteine and phenylalanine, the CDR3 has 15 amino acids. Only the CDR3 DNA stays, 45 bases, in frame from base 1. These data originate in a study of blood T cell repertoires in COVID-19 (dated by TCRdb to the early 2020s). Concerning the study at large: Samples covering the acute and convalescent phases of COVID-19 were provided by collaborators in the United States, Italy and Spain. Sample metadata almost always included a de-identified subject ID, COVID-19 status, age in years and sex. Where available, HLA class I and class II types were taken from metadata supplied by the sample provider and were not determined by assay-based typing. The samples were drawn from the first 160 participants of the ongoing ImmuneRACE study and from roughly 1,300 subjects provided by 6 global collaborators. Deeply sampled blood TCRbeta repertoires from subjects exposed to, actively infected with, or recovered from COVID-19 were included in the dataset. The prospective study material was composed of cDNA or gDNA derived from T cells, B-cell-depleted T cells, or PBMCs. The repertoires were made available in a free public database intended to serve as a resource for research on the immune response to SARS-CoV-2. Results the study describes overall, beyond this receptor: How much clinical and demographic metadata was included differed by source and by participant, and the metadata was provided uncurated.

TCRbeta CDR3 regions were amplified from genomic DNA using the immunoSEQ Assay, a bias-controlled multiplex PCR. On the study's bioinformatics: Nucleated cell counts per sample were estimated from amplification of reference gene primers within the assay. Sequence reads were collapsed and filtered to measure the absolute abundance of every unique TCRbeta CDR3 rearrangement. For each sample, productive Simpson clonality was calculated as the square root of Simpson's diversity index over productive rearrangements. Entries here come from immuneACCESS through TCRdb and include only in-frame sequences with V and J called. Some clones fail to appear in such tables; in the studies checked, an unresolved V gene covers under half of the shortfall, and the cause of the remainder is unknown. Clone size and the V and J calls come from that table; the DNA yielded D and trimming. Here the sample has around 310,000 clones; approximately 89% occur a single time. The ten largest clones add up to 8% to 10% of the sample.

This chain is built from TRBV5-6 and TRBJ2-7; 8 middle bases align to TRBD1. The TCR originated in a woman between 40 and 55 years old who had recovered from COVID-19. Sequenced sample: PBMCs or T cells enriched from blood (not recorded which). The nucleotides read TGTGCCAGCAGCCCCCCGGGACAGGACTCCTACGAGCAGTACTTC. It specifies CASSPPGQDSYEQYF. The full variable domain, completed from the reference TRBV5-6 and TRBJ2-7 proteins outside the CDR3, reads DAGVTQSPTHLIKTRGQQVTLRCSPKSGHDTVSWYQQALGQGPQFIFQYYEEEERQRGNFPDRFSGHQFPNYSSELNVNALLLGDSALYLCASSPPGQDSYEQYFGPGTRLTVT.